The source of this TCR beta chain is a study of blood T cell repertoires in COVID-19. V was clipped by 2 bases and J by 9 bases; unmatched bases: 9. From germline, CDR1 is LNHNV and CDR2 YYDKDF (reference sequence). This CDR3 region has 15 residues. This clone was counted a single time. The data were produced by immunoSEQ multiplex PCR, yet TCRdb's version contains in-frame clones alone and is incomplete. The data show approximately 380,000 clones, roughly nine tenths seen once. Sequencing used PBMCs or T cells enriched from blood (not recorded which). The sequence derives from a middle-aged woman who had been exposed to COVID-19. This rearrangement joins TRBV15 to TRBJ2-1, with TRBD1 matching 8 bases. The CDR3 here is CATSRSGQGRGEQFF. DNA for the CDR3: TGTGCCACCAGCAGAAGCGGACAGGGTCGCGGTGAGCAGTTCTTC.